This TCR beta chain was recovered during a study of blood T cell repertoires in COVID-19 (TCRdb year 2020). About the full investigation: Samples covering the acute and convalescent phases of COVID-19 were provided by collaborators in the United States, Italy and Spain. The prospective study material was composed of cDNA or gDNA derived from T cells, B-cell-depleted T cells, or PBMCs. The repertoires were released in a freely available public database intended as a resource for research on the immune response to SARS-CoV-2. Deeply sampled blood TCRbeta repertoires from subjects exposed to, actively infected with, or recovered from COVID-19 were included in the dataset. Where available, HLA class I and class II types were obtained from metadata supplied by the sample provider rather than from assay-based typing. A de-identified subject ID, COVID-19 status, age in years and sex were almost always included in the sample metadata. The samples were drawn from two sources: the first 160 participants of the ongoing ImmuneRACE study, and 1,000 to 1,500 subjects contributed by 6 global collaborators.

Overall study outcomes, separate from this receptor: The quantity of clinical and demographic metadata differed by source and by participant and was supplied without curation.

Whole blood was collected in K2EDTA tubes by collaborating institutions according to the institutions' own protocols. For TCRbeta analysis, collaborators shipped samples in one of three forms: frozen whole blood, isolated PBMCs, or DNA extracted from either of those sample types. The CDR3, from cysteine to phenylalanine, totals 15 residues. Only CDR3 DNA is held: 45 bases, read in frame from base 1. The junction shows trimming of 0 bases on V and 5 bases on J, and the gene matches do not reach 5 bases of it. From the germline V gene, CDR1 is SGDLS and CDR2 is YYNGEE. With respect to this clone: Its antigen target is currently unknown. No much larger clone exists at a distance of one base, and base qualities are not known.

TCRbeta CDR3 regions were amplified from genomic DNA using the immunoSEQ Assay, a bias-controlled multiplex PCR. In the original analysis: The number of nucleated cells in each sample was estimated by amplification of reference gene primers within the assay. To quantify the absolute abundance of each unique TCRbeta CDR3 rearrangement, sequence reads were collapsed and filtered. For each sample, productive Simpson clonality was calculated by taking the square root of Simpson's diversity index across productive rearrangements. Imported from immuneACCESS, the table was reduced by TCRdb to in-frame sequences with V and J called. These copies leave out some clones; in studies compared against another copy, an unresolved V gene accounts for under half, and the cause of the remainder is not known. Clone size and the V and J calls come from that table; the DNA yielded D and trimming. The sample table contains 140,000 or so clones; only one count was recorded for 70% to 80% of them. Around 16% of the sample is held by the ten biggest clonotypes.

The chain employs TRBV9 and TRBJ2-3; 8 junctional bases match TRBD2. The receptor was isolated from a man aged 45-65 years with acute or convalescent COVID-19. Material: peripheral blood. The DNA sequence is TGTGCCAGCAGCGTAGATAGCGGGGTTTTAGATACGCAGTATTTT. It translates as CASSVDSGVLDTQYF.